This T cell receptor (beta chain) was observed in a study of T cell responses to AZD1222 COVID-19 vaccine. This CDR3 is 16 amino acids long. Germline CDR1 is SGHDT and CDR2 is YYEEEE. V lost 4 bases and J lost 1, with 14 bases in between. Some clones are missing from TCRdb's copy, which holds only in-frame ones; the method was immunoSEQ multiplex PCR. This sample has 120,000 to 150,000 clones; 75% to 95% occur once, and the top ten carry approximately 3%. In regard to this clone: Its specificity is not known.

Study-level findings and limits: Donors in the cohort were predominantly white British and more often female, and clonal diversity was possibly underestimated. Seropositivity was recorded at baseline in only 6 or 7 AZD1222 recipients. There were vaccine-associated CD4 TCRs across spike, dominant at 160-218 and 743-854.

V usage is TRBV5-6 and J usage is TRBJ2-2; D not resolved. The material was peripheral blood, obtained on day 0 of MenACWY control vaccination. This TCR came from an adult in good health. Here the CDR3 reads CASSGVGSGNTGELFF. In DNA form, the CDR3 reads TGTGCCAGCAGCGGGGTCGGGTCCGGGAACACCGGGGAGCTGTTTTTT.